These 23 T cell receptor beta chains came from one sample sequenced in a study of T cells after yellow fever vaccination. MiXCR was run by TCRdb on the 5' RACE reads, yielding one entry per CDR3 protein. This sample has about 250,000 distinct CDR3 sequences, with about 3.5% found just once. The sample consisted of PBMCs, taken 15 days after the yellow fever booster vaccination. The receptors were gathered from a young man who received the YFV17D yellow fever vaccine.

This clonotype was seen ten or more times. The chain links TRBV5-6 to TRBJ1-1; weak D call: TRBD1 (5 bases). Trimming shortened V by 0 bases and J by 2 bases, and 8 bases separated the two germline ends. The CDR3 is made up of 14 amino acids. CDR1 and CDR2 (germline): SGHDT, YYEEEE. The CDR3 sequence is CASSLGTQNTEAFF. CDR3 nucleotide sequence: TGTGCCAGCAGCTTGGGGACACAAAACACTGAAGCTTTCTTT.

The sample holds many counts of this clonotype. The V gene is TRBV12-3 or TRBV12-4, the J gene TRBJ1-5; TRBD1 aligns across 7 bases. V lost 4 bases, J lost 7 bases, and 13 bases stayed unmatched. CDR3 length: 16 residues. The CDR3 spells CASSSRTGIAGQPQHF. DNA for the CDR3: TGTGCCAGCAGTTCCCGGACAGGCATAGCGGGGCAGCCCCAGCATTTT.

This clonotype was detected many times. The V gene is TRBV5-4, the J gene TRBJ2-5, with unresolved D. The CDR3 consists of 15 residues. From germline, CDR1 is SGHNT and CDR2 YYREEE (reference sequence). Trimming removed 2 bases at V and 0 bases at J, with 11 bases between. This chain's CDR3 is CASSFCIKYQETQYF. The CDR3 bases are TGTGCCAGCAGCTTTTGTATTAAGTACCAAGAGACCCAGTACTTC.

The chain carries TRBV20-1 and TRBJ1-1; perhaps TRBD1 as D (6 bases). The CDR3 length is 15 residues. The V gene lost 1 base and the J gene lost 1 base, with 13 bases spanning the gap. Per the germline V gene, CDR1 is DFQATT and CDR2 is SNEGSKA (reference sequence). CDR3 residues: CSARATTGTNTEAFF. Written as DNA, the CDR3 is TGCAGTGCTAGAGCAACGACAGGTACGAACACTGAAGCTTTCTTT.

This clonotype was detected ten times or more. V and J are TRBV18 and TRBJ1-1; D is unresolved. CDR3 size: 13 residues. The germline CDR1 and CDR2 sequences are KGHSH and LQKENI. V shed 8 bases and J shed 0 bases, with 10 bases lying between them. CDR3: CASASDLNTEAFF. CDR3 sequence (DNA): TGTGCCAGCGCCTCTGACTTGAACACTGAAGCTTTCTTT.

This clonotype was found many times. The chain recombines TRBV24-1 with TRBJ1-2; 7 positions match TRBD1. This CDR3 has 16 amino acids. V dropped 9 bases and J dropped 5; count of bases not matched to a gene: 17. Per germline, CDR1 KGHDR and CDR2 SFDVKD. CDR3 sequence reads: CATGSNGTASPYGYTF. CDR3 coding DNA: TGTGCCACCGGATCAAACGGGACAGCGTCCCCGTATGGCTACACCTTC.

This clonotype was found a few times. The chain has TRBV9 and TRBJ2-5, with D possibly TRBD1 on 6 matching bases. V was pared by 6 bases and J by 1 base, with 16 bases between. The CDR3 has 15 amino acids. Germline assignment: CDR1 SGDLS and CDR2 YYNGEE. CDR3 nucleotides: TGTGCCAGCAACCTCCTGACAGGCCCCCAAGAGACCCAGTACTTC. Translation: CASNLLTGPQETQYF.

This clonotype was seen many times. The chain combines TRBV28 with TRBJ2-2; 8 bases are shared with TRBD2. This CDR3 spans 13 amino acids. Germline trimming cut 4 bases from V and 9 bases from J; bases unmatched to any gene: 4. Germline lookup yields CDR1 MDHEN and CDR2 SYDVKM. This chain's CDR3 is CASSWTSHRELFF. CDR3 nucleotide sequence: TGTGCCAGCAGTTGGACTAGCCACCGGGAGCTGTTTTTT.

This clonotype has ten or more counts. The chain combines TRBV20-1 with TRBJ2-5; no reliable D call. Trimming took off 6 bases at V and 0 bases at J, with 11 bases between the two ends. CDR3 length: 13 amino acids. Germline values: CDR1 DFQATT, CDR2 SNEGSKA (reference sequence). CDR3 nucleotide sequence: TGCAGTGCGCAGACAATTTACCAAGAGACCCAGTACTTC. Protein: CSAQTIYQETQYF.

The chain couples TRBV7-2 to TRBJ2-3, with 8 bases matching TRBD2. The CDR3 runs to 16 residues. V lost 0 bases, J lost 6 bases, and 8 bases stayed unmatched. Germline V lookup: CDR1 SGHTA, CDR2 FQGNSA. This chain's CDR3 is CASSLAHRGGPDTQYF. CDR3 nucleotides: TGTGCCAGCAGCTTAGCCCACCGGGGGGGCCCCGATACGCAGTATTTT.

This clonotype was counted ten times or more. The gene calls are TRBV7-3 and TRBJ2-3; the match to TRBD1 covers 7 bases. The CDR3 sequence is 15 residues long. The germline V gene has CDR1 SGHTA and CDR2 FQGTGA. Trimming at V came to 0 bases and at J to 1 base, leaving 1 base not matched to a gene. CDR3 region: CASSLTGGGTDTQYF. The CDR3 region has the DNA TGTGCCAGCAGCTTAACAGGGGGCGGCACAGATACGCAGTATTTT.

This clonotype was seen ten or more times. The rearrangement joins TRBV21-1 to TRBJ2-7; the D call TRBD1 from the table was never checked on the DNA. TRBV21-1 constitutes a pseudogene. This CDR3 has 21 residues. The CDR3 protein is CASSKLPPGQGANRPRYEQYV. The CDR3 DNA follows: TGTGCCAGCAGCAAATTACCCCCGGGACAGGGGGCGAATCGTCCTCGGTACGAGCAGTACGTC.

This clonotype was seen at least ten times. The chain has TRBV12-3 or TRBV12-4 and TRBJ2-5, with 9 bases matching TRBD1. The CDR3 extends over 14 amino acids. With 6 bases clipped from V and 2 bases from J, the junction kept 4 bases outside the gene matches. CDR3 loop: CASSRGQGQETQYF. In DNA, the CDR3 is TGTGCCAGCAGCCGCGGACAGGGGCAAGAGACCCAGTACTTC.

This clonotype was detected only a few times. The CDR3 reads CASSPGGTENTEAFF. CDR3 sequence (DNA): TGCGCCAGCAGCCCAGGTGGGACCGAGAACACTGAAGCTTTCTTT. The rearrangement uses TRBV4-1 and TRBJ1-1, with a weak D call TRBD1 (5 bases). CDR1 and CDR2 from the germline V gene are MGHRA and YSYEKL. Deletions cut 4 bases from V and 1 base from J, with 13 bases between. The CDR3 is 15 residues long.

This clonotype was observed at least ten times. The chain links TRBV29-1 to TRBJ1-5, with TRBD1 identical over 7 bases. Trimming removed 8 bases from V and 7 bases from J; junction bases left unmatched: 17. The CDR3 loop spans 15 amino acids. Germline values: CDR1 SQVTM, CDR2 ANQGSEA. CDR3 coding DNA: TGCAGCCCTCCTCACCCCGGACAGGTAGGGCAGCCCCAGCATTTT. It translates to CSPPHPGQVGQPQHF.

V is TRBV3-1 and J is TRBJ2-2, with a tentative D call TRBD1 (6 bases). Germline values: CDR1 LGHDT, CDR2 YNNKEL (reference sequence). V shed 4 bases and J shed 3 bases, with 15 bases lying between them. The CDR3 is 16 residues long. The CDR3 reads CASSLHRGQYTGELFF. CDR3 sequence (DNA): TGTGCCAGCAGCCTTCATCGCGGACAGTACACCGGGGAGCTGTTTTTT.

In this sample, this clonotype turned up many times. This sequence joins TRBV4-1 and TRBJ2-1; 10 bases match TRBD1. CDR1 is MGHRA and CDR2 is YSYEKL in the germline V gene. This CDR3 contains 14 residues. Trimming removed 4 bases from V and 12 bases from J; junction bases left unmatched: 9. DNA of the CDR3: TGCGCCAGCAGCCGAGAAAAGGACAGGGGGAGGCAGTTCTTC. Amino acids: CASSREKDRGRQFF.

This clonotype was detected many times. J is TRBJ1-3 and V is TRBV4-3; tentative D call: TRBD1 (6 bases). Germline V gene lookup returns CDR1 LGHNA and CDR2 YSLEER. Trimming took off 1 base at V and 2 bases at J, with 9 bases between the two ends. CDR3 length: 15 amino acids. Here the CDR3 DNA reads TGCGCCAGCAGCCAAGTCAGGGGCCCTGGAAACACCATATATTTT. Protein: CASSQVRGPGNTIYF.

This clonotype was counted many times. CDR3 loop: CAISNARQGNVEAFF. The CDR3 DNA follows: TGTGCCATCAGTAACGCCAGACAGGGAAACGTTGAAGCTTTCTTT. The chain employs TRBV10-3 and TRBJ1-1, with TRBD1 matching 7 bases. The V and J ends lost 5 bases and 7 bases, in that order; junction bases with no gene match: 13. The CDR3 is made up of 15 amino acids. Germline values: CDR1 ENHRY, CDR2 SYGVKD.

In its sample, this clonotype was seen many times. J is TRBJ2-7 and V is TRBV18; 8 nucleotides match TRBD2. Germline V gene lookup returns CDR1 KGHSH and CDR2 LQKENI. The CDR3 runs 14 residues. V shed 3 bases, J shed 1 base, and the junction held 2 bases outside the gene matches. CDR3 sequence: CASSPSGVSYEQYF. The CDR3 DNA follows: TGTGCCAGCTCACCTAGCGGGGTATCCTACGAGCAGTACTTC. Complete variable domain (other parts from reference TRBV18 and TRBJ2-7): NAGVMQNPRHLVRRRGQEARLRCSPMKGHSHVYWYRQLPEEGLKFMVYLQKENIIDESGMPKERFSAEFPKEGPSILRIQQVVRGDSAAYFCASSPSGVSYEQYFGPGTRLTVT.

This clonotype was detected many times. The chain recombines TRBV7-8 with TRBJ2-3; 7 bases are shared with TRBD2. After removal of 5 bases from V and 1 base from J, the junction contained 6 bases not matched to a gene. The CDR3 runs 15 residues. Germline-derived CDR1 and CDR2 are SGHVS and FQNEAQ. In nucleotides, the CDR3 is TGTGCCAGCAGCCGTGGGAGGGTGGGCACAGATACGCAGTATTTT. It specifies CASSRGRVGTDTQYF.

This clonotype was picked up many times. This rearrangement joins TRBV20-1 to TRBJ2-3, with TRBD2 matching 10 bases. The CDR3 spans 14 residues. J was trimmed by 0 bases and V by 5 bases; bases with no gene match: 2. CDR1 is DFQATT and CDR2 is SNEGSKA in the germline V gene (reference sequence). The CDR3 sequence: CSAVSGGSTDTQYF. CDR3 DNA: TGCAGTGCTGTTAGCGGGGGGAGCACAGATACGCAGTATTTT.

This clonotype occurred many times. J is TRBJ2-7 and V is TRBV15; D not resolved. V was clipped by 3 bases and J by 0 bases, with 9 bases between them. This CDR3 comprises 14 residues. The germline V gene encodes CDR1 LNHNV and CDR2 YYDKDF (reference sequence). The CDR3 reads CATSSRSGSYEQYF. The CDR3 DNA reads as TGTGCCACCAGCAGCAGGAGTGGCTCCTACGAGCAGTACTTC.